This passage covers 28 T cell receptor beta chains from one sample sequenced in a study of T-cell reconstitution after alpha-beta-depleted transplantation in children. Unique molecular identifiers were incorporated into the prepared TCRbeta library. From the PCR reads, TCRdb called clonotypes with MiXCR, one entry per CDR3 protein. This table has roughly 590,000 distinct CDR3 sequences, 16% appearing once. The input for sequencing was PBMCs from the stem cell graft donor, taken from the stem cell graft. These receptors originate from a human donor who donated a stem cell graft to a child with acute myeloid leukemia.

This chain links TRBV20-1 with TRBJ1-5; weak D call: TRBD1 (6 bases). V shed 3 bases and J shed 4 bases, with 13 bases lying between them. CDR3 length equals 14 residues. CDR1 is DFQATT and CDR2 is SNEGSKA in the germline V gene (reference sequence). The CDR3 here is CSARRQVRNQPQHF. The DNA for the CDR3 is TGCAGTGCTAGGAGACAGGTGAGGAATCAGCCCCAGCATTTT.

This chain links TRBV25-1 with TRBJ2-2; D is possibly TRBD1 (6 bases). The CDR3 runs to 15 residues. Germline-derived CDR1 and CDR2 are MGHDK and SYGVNS. V was shortened by 3 bases and J by 0 bases, with 8 bases between the two germline ends. The CDR3 loop is CASSDAGANTGELFF. The CDR3 DNA is TGTGCCAGCAGTGATGCAGGGGCGAACACCGGGGAGCTGTTTTTT.

This clonotype showed up just a few times. The V and J genes are TRBV7-3 and TRBJ2-2; TRBD1 matches at 10 bases. CDR3 size: 15 residues. Germline-derived CDR1 and CDR2 are SGHTA and FQGTGA. V was clipped by 5 bases and J by 4 bases; unmatched bases: 4. The chain's CDR3 is CASSQTGGVTGELFF. The CDR3 bases are TGTGCCAGCAGCCAGACAGGGGGCGTCACCGGGGAGCTGTTTTTT.

The V call is TRBV5-1, the J call TRBJ2-2; 8 nucleotides line up with TRBD1. Germline CDR1 reads SGHRS; CDR2 reads YFSETQ. There are 16 residues in the CDR3. J lost 5 bases, V lost 4 bases, and 10 bases had no gene match. In nucleotides, the CDR3 is TGCGCCAGCAGCGCCGACAGGGGAGGAGGAACCGGGGAGCTGTTTTTT. Protein: CASSADRGGGTGELFF.

This clonotype was counted many times. The CDR3 sequence is CSVEESRGLGYTF. The CDR3 region has the DNA TGCAGCGTTGAAGAATCCAGGGGGCTTGGCTACACCTTC. This chain uses TRBV29-1 with TRBJ1-2; 8 bases align to TRBD1. CDR1 is SQVTM and CDR2 is ANQGSEA in the germline V gene. The CDR3 has 13 amino acids. Trimming removed 0 bases from V and 7 bases from J; junction bases left unmatched: 4. Using reference TRBV29-1 and TRBJ1-2 for the parts outside the CDR3, the full variable domain is SAVISQKPSRDICQRGTSLTIQCQVDSQVTMMFWYRQQPGQSLTLIATANQGSEATYESGFVIDKFPISRPNLTFSTLTVSNMSPEDSSIYLCSVEESRGLGYTFGSGTRLTVV.

This clonotype was detected a few times. The V and J genes are TRBV5-1 and TRBJ1-2; TRBD1 might be the D (6 bases). Germline CDR1 SGHRS, CDR2 YFSETQ. The CDR3 loop spans 15 amino acids. Deletions cut 4 bases from V and 1 base from J, with 14 bases between. The CDR3 sequence: CASSLGQIINYGYTF. CDR3 DNA: TGCGCCAGCAGCCTTGGACAGATCATTAACTATGGCTACACCTTC.

There are many counts of this clonotype. This rearrangement joins TRBV20-1 to TRBJ2-7, with D possibly being TRBD2 (5 bases). Germline V gene data show CDR1 as DFQATT and CDR2 as SNEGSKA (reference sequence). The ends were cut back, 3 bases at V and 3 bases at J, with 18 bases in the middle. This CDR3 has 15 amino acids. CDR3 in amino acids: CSARLAGLTGYEQYF. In DNA, the CDR3 is TGCAGTGCTAGGCTCGCGGGCCTCACGGGCTACGAGCAGTACTTC.

This clonotype has more than one count but fewer than ten. The gene calls are TRBV12-3 or TRBV12-4 and TRBJ2-7; no firm D call. Trimming shortened V by 5 bases and J by 5 bases, and 13 bases separated the two germline ends. The CDR3 sequence is 13 residues long. CDR3 protein: CASSPSKLNEQYF. The CDR3 nucleotides read TGTGCCAGCAGTCCATCCAAACTGAACGAGCAGTACTTC.

This clonotype was found many times. CDR3 sequence: CSAKREPALSYEQYF. DNA for the CDR3: TGCAGTGCTAAGAGGGAACCGGCCCTCTCCTACGAGCAGTACTTC. The chain uses TRBV20-1 and TRBJ2-7; D possibly corresponds to TRBD2 (5 bases). The germline CDR1 and CDR2 sequences are DFQATT and SNEGSKA (reference sequence). V was cut by 4 bases and J by 0 bases, with 16 bases left in between. The CDR3 sequence is 15 residues long.

The chain is built from TRBV10-1 and TRBJ2-6; D might be TRBD1 (6 bases). This CDR3 has 15 amino acids. Germline values: CDR1 WNHNN, CDR2 SYGVQD (reference sequence). V was pared by 4 bases and J by 2 bases, with 9 bases between. CDR3 in amino acids: CASSGHRAGANVLTF. In DNA, the CDR3 is TGCGCCAGCAGTGGCCACAGGGCTGGGGCCAACGTCCTGACTTTC.

In this sample, this clonotype turned up many times. The rearrangement links TRBV7-2 to TRBJ2-1, with 7 bases lining up with TRBD1. Germline CDR1 and CDR2: SGHTA and FQGNSA. J lost 6 bases, V lost 7 bases, and 6 bases had no gene match. This CDR3 contains 13 residues. In nucleotides, the CDR3 is TGTGCCAGCACCGTCACAGGGGCCAATGAGCAGTTCTTC. Protein: CASTVTGANEQFF.

Comments on this clonotype: This is likely a read error, given that the CDR3 carries no conserved phenylalanine or tryptophan at its end. V and J are TRBV7-2 and TRBJ2-7; 12 nucleotides match TRBD1. The CDR3 is 16 amino acids. The trim removed 5 bases at V and 0 bases at J, leaving 5 bases unmatched. Germline values: CDR1 SGHTA, CDR2 FQGNSA. CDR3 in amino acids: CASSPGTGGASYEQYL. The CDR3 region has the DNA TGTGCCAGCAGCCCAGGGACAGGGGGCGCCTCCTACGAGCAGTACTTA.

This clonotype was recorded many times. The CDR3 loop reads CASSLLPPSSYNEQFF. The CDR3 DNA sequence: TGTGCCAGCAGCTTACTTCCTCCGAGCTCCTACAATGAGCAGTTCTTC. The chain is built from TRBV7-2 and TRBJ2-1; D gene uncertain. Deletions cut 2 bases from V and 0 bases from J, with 11 bases between. This CDR3 is 16 amino acids long. The germline V gene has CDR1 SGHTA and CDR2 FQGNSA.

As to this clonotype: A much larger clone differs by one base, so this may be a read error. The J gene is TRBJ2-6, the V gene TRBV5-6; no clear D. V gave up 1 base and J gave up 0 bases, with 5 bases separating them. CDR3 length: 15 residues. Per the germline V gene, CDR1 is SGHDT and CDR2 is YYEEEE. The CDR3 bases are TGTGCCAGCAGCTTGTATGACTCTGGGGCCAACGTCCTGACTTTC. Its translation is CASSLYDSGANVLTF.

The J gene is TRBJ2-5, the V gene TRBV2; D is perhaps TRBD1 or TRBD2 (5 bases each). Germline V gene lookup returns CDR1 SNHLY and CDR2 FYNNEI. This CDR3 is 12 amino acids long. Trimming stripped 4 bases from V and 7 bases from J, with 10 bases between. The CDR3 reads CASSGVGTTQYF. CDR3 DNA: TGTGCCAGCAGTGGGGTAGGGACGACCCAGTACTTC.

The CDR3 DNA reads TGTGCCTGGATTCTGGACGAGTCCCCGGGATCACCCCTCCACTTT. As protein: CAWILDESPGSPLHF. V usage is TRBV30 and J usage is TRBJ1-6, with D uncertain. The CDR3 is 15 amino acids. Germline assignment: CDR1 GTSNPN and CDR2 SVGIG (reference sequence). V gave up 4 bases and J gave up 10 bases, with 20 bases separating them.

This clonotype was detected many times. The V gene is TRBV7-2, the J gene TRBJ1-4; no definite D call. The V end was cut by 4 bases, the J end by 10 bases, with 16 bases between. The CDR3 extends over 14 amino acids. The germline V gene encodes CDR1 SGHTA and CDR2 FQGNSA. CDR3 sequence reads: CASSSSWAGGKLFF. CDR3 nucleotide sequence: TGTGCCAGCAGCTCCTCTTGGGCCGGTGGAAAACTGTTTTTT.

The table lists this clonotype with many counts. The V gene is TRBV15, the J gene TRBJ2-2; a weak D match, TRBD2 (6 bases). V gave up 1 base and J gave up 4 bases, with 7 bases separating them. Germline values: CDR1 LNHNV, CDR2 YYDKDF (reference sequence). CDR3 length: 14 residues. The CDR3 DNA reads TGTGCCACCAGCAGAGTGGGGGGCACCGGGGAGCTGTTTTTT. Translating it yields CATSRVGGTGELFF.

This clonotype was found many times. The CDR3 sequence: CASSQGTVRYEQYF. CDR3 DNA: TGTGCCAGCAGCCAGGGGACAGTCCGGTACGAGCAGTACTTC. The chain employs TRBV3-1 and TRBJ2-7, with 7 bases lining up with TRBD1. Germline CDR1 LGHDT, CDR2 YNNKEL (reference sequence). Trimming removed 3 bases from V and 4 bases from J; junction bases left unmatched: 6. The CDR3 extends over 14 amino acids.

A remark on this clonotype: A read error is possible here, since a much larger clone lies one base away. The CDR3 sequence: CSAAPGPWNTEAFF. DNA of the CDR3: TGCAGTGCCGCACCAGGGCCTTGGAACACTGAAGCTTTCTTT. This chain joins TRBV20-1 and TRBJ1-1; the D gene is possibly TRBD1 (5 bases). Trimming removed 6 bases at V and 1 base at J, with 15 bases between. This CDR3 is built from 14 residues. From germline, CDR1 is DFQATT and CDR2 SNEGSKA (reference sequence).

This rearrangement joins TRBV21-1 to TRBJ2-1; TRBD1 reflects the table's D call only, with no check against the DNA. TRBV21-1 is assigned pseudogene status. The CDR3 is 19 amino acids. The DNA of the CDR3 is TGTGCCAGCAGCATGCCCCAGACAGGGGGCTTCGCATCCTACAATGAGCAGTTCTTC. It yields the protein CASSMPQTGGFASYNEQFF.

This clonotype was counted at least ten times. The chain joins TRBV6-2 or TRBV6-3 to TRBJ2-5; 8 positions match TRBD1. CDR3 length: 15 residues. From germline, CDR1 is MNHEY and CDR2 SVGEGT. Trimming removed 6 bases from V and 2 bases from J; junction bases left unmatched: 8. This CDR3 is CASRHRWTGQETQYF. For the CDR3, the DNA is TGTGCCAGCAGACACAGGTGGACAGGGCAAGAGACCCAGTACTTC.

This clonotype was seen a handful of times. The V gene is TRBV9, the J gene TRBJ1-2; D gene ambiguous. Trimming removed 3 bases at V and 6 bases at J, with 15 bases between. Per germline, CDR1 SGDLS and CDR2 YYNGEE. CDR3 size: 14 residues. The CDR3 sequence: CASSAGGSWNGYTF. CDR3 bases: TGTGCCAGCAGCGCAGGAGGGTCTTGGAATGGCTACACCTTC. The full variable domain, rest sourced from reference TRBV9 and TRBJ1-2, is DSGVTQTPKHLITATGQRVTLRCSPRSGDLSVYWYQQSLDQGLQFLIQYYNGEERAKGNILERFSAQQFPDLHSELNLSSLELGDSALYFCASSAGGSWNGYTFGSGTRLTVV.

In this sample, this clonotype turned up many times. The J gene is TRBJ2-1, the V gene TRBV12-3 or TRBV12-4; 8 bases line up with TRBD2. The CDR3 has 15 residues. J was trimmed by 6 bases and V by 6 bases; bases with no gene match: 10. The CDR3 nucleotides read TGTGCCAGCAGCTTATCCGGGGGGGTTTTCAATGAGCAGTTCTTC. It is translated as CASSLSGGVFNEQFF.

At least ten counts were recorded for this clonotype. J is TRBJ2-3 and V is TRBV5-4; 7 nucleotides align to TRBD2. CDR1 is SGHNT and CDR2 is YYREEE in the germline V gene (reference sequence). V gave up 5 bases and J gave up 0 bases; unmatched junction bases: 9. This CDR3 comprises 16 residues. CDR3 residues: CASSPGRTLSTDTQYF. The CDR3 DNA sequence: TGTGCCAGCAGTCCCGGGAGGACCCTGAGCACAGATACGCAGTATTTT. Full variable domain (rest looked up from reference TRBV5-4 and TRBJ2-3): ETGVTQSPTHLIKTRGQQVTLRCSSQSGHNTVSWYQQALGQGPQFIFQYYREEENGRGNFPPRFSGLQFPNYSSELNVNALELDDSALYLCASSPGRTLSTDTQYFGPGTRLTVL.

This clonotype was counted many times. This rearrangement joins TRBV20-1 to TRBJ2-1; TRBD2 agrees at 9 bases. The CDR3 extends over 16 amino acids. V shed 0 bases and J 7 bases; nucleotides not matched to a gene: 10. Germline assignment: CDR1 DFQATT and CDR2 SNEGSKA (reference sequence). The CDR3, as DNA: TGCAGTGCTAGAGATCCCAAGGTAGCGGGGGTAAATGAGCAGTTCTTC. This codes for CSARDPKVAGVNEQFF.

This clonotype was detected only a few times. DNA of the CDR3: TGTGCCACCAGCTCATTCCAGTCGGACGAGGAAAAACTGTTTTTT. This codes for CATSSFQSDEEKLFF. The chain uses TRBV15 and TRBJ1-4, with D uncertain. The CDR3 has 15 residues. Trimming took 5 bases from V and 8 from J, leaving 18 bases between them. CDR1 and CDR2 (germline): LNHNV, YYDKDF (reference sequence).

A few counts support this clonotype. This chain uses TRBV24-1 with TRBJ1-5; unclear D gene. The CDR3 totals 12 residues. V shed 4 bases and J shed 3 bases, with 3 bases lying between them. Germline values: CDR1 KGHDR, CDR2 SFDVKD. The CDR3 loop is CATSDNNQPQHF. The CDR3 DNA is TGTGCCACCAGTGACAACAATCAGCCCCAGCATTTT.